These 19 T cell receptor beta chains share one sample of origin, sequenced in a study of blood T cell repertoires in COVID-19. Generated by immunoSEQ multiplex PCR, the TCRdb table keeps only in-frame clones and is missing some. The sample holds around 58,000 clones, nearly 90% seen once. Sequenced sample: peripheral blood. These receptors came from a man aged 55-75 years with active COVID-19.

The J gene is TRBJ2-1, the V gene TRBV9; 10 bases are shared with TRBD2. V lost 0 bases and J lost 9; bases outside the gene matches: 6. The CDR3 is 15 residues long. Germline V gives CDR1 SGDLS, CDR2 YYNGEE. Here the CDR3 reads CASSVGLAGVGEQFF. Here the CDR3 DNA reads TGTGCCAGCAGCGTAGGGCTAGCGGGAGTCGGTGAGCAGTTCTTC.

The CDR3 DNA sequence: TGTGCCAGCAGCGCCGGACAGGGGACAACTAGCACAGATACGCAGTATTTT. Amino acids: CASSAGQGTTSTDTQYF. The V call is TRBV9, the J call TRBJ2-3; 9 nucleotides agree with TRBD1. Trimming cost V 3 bases and J 0 bases; bases outside gene matches: 8. The CDR3 has 17 amino acids. Germline lookup yields CDR1 SGDLS and CDR2 YYNGEE.

The chain has TRBV11-3 and TRBJ2-5; TRBD1 matches 7 bases. The CDR3 consists of 15 residues. Germline lookup yields CDR1 SGHNT and CDR2 YENEEA. V was clipped by 5 bases and J by 5 bases; unmatched bases: 11. CDR3 loop: CASSPRTGARETQYF. The CDR3 DNA sequence: TGTGCCAGCAGCCCCCGAACAGGGGCGAGGGAGACCCAGTACTTC. Filled out from reference TRBV11-3 and TRBJ2-5, the complete variable domain reads EAGVVQSPRYKIIEKKQPVAFWCNPISGHNTLYWYLQNLGQGPELLIRYENEEAVDDSQLPKDRFSAERLKGVDSTLKIQPAELGDSAVYLCASSPRTGARETQYFGPGTRLLVL.

V gene TRBV4-3 combines with J gene TRBJ1-2; 8 nucleotides match TRBD1. CDR1 and CDR2 from the germline V gene are LGHNA and YSLEER. The CDR3 runs to 13 residues. V dropped 3 bases and J dropped 8; count of bases not matched to a gene: 5. For the CDR3, the DNA is TGCGCCAGCAGCCAGGACAGGGCCTTGGGCTACACCTTC. This encodes CASSQDRALGYTF.

The genes are TRBV4-1 and TRBJ2-7; 8 nucleotides match TRBD2. The CDR3 sequence is 16 residues long. Looked up from germline, CDR1 is MGHRA and CDR2 is YSYEKL. V shed 1 base, J shed 1 base, and the junction held 6 bases outside the gene matches. The CDR3 DNA follows: TGCGCCAGCAGCCAAGCTCTAGCGGGTTTATCCTACGAGCAGTACTTC. Its translation: CASSQALAGLSYEQYF.

The chain couples TRBV27 to TRBJ1-6; D unclear. The V end lost 2 bases, the J end lost 12 bases, and 11 bases lay between the germline ends. The CDR3 loop spans 13 amino acids. Per the germline V gene, CDR1 is MNHEY and CDR2 is SMNVEV (reference sequence). In DNA form, the CDR3 reads TGTGCCAGCAGTTTAATGGGCGTTTTACCCCTCCACTTT. Protein sequence: CASSLMGVLPLHF.

This clone was detected only once. V gene TRBV6-5 combines with J gene TRBJ1-1; D gene uncertain. Trimming took 2 bases from V and 1 from J, leaving 5 bases between them. The CDR3 totals 13 residues. Looked up from germline, CDR1 is MNHEY and CDR2 is SVGAGI. The CDR3 DNA reads as TGTGCCAGCAGTTACATAAAGAACACTGAAGCTTTCTTT. It specifies CASSYIKNTEAFF.

This chain uses TRBV11-3 with TRBJ2-2, with D possibly matching TRBD2 (6 bases). V was trimmed by 4 bases and J by 7 bases, leaving 16 bases between them. There are 15 residues in the CDR3. The germline V gene has CDR1 SGHNT and CDR2 YENEEA. In DNA form, the CDR3 reads TGTGCCAGCAGCTCCGGAGGGTTTTATGGCGGGGAGCTGTTTTTT. As protein: CASSSGGFYGGELFF.

The genes are TRBV28 and TRBJ1-1; D ambiguous. Germline CDR1 MDHEN, CDR2 SYDVKM. The CDR3 has 12 amino acids. The V and J ends lost 11 bases and 2 bases respectively, with 12 bases between them. This CDR3 is CAAVASNTEAFF. In DNA, the CDR3 is TGTGCCGCCGTCGCCAGTAACACTGAAGCTTTCTTT.

In its sample, this clone was seen once. The gene calls are TRBV27 and TRBJ2-1; TRBD2 agrees at 14 bases. Germline V gene data show CDR1 as MNHEY and CDR2 as SMNVEV (reference sequence). The CDR3 runs 17 residues. With 7 bases clipped from V and 4 bases from J, the junction kept 9 bases outside the gene matches. CDR3 sequence (DNA): TGTGCCAGCAACCTTGTGACTAGCGGGAGGGGTTACAATGAGCAGTTCTTC. Translation gives CASNLVTSGRGYNEQFF.

The chain employs TRBV19 and TRBJ1-2; 9 nucleotides match TRBD1. Losses at the gene ends were 6 bases for V and 10 bases for J; bases not matched to a gene: 9. Germline V gene sequence: CDR1 LNHDA, CDR2 SQIVND (reference sequence). There are 13 residues in the CDR3. The CDR3 here is CASSRDRVFDYTF. In DNA, the CDR3 is TGTGCCAGTAGCCGGGACAGGGTGTTTGACTACACCTTC.

Notes on this clone: The junction departs from the called germline gene at one end, perhaps through a read error. The chain links TRBV3-1 (or the pseudogene TRBV3-2) to TRBJ2-5; 11 bases line up with TRBD2. Germline CDR1 LGHDT, CDR2 YNNKEL (reference sequence). The CDR3 runs to 15 residues. CDR3 sequence: CASSLSGRVQETQHF. CDR3 DNA sequence: TGTGCCAGCAGCCTTAGCGGGAGGGTCCAAGAGACCCAGCACTTC.

This sequence joins TRBV11-3 and TRBJ2-7; 7 bases are a match to TRBD1. The CDR3 length is 15 residues. The germline V gene has CDR1 SGHNT and CDR2 YENEEA. V lost 1 base and J lost 4; bases outside the gene matches: 7. CDR3 nucleotide sequence: TGTGCCAGCAGCTTAGGAGGGGGCGCAGGTTACGAGCAGTACTTC. Its protein is CASSLGGGAGYEQYF.

The rearrangement joins TRBV13 to TRBJ1-1; the D is unclear. The CDR3 length is 13 residues. The V end lost 2 bases, the J end lost 3 bases, and 7 bases lay between the germline ends. CDR1 and CDR2 (germline): PRHDT, FYEKMQ (reference sequence). CDR3 sequence reads: CASSLFGYTEAFF. In nucleotides, the CDR3 is TGTGCCAGCAGCTTATTTGGCTACACTGAAGCTTTCTTT.

The genes are TRBV9 and TRBJ2-5; a weak D match, TRBD1 (5 bases). The CDR3 loop spans 15 amino acids. The V end was cut by 0 bases, the J end by 4 bases, with 13 bases between. Per the germline V gene, CDR1 is SGDLS and CDR2 is YYNGEE. The CDR3 here is CASSVGGQVRETQYF. CDR3 sequence (DNA): TGTGCCAGCAGCGTAGGGGGCCAAGTGAGAGAGACCCAGTACTTC.

The rearrangement joins TRBV5-1 to TRBJ1-5; the D is unclear. The CDR3 consists of 14 residues. CDR1 is SGHRS and CDR2 is YFSETQ in the germline V gene. V shed 0 bases and J shed 7 bases, with 11 bases lying between them. CDR3: CASSLAGSGQPQHF. Written as DNA, the CDR3 is TGCGCCAGCAGCTTGGCAGGTTCGGGGCAGCCCCAGCATTTT. The whole variable domain, filled in from reference TRBV5-1 and TRBJ1-5, reads KAGVTQTPRYLIKTRGQQVTLSCSPISGHRSVSWYQQTPGQGLQFLFEYFSETQRNKGNFPGRFSGRQFSNSRSEMNVSTLELGDSALYLCASSLAGSGQPQHFGDGTRLSIL.

The J gene is TRBJ2-1, the V gene TRBV19; D may be TRBD2 (5 bases). CDR3 length: 13 residues. Per germline, CDR1 LNHDA and CDR2 SQIVND (reference sequence). V was clipped by 0 bases and J by 7 bases, with 7 bases between them. The CDR3 nucleotides read TGTGCCAGTAGTATAGATTGGAGGAATGAGCAGTTCTTC. Translating it yields CASSIDWRNEQFF.

This rearrangement joins TRBV3-1 (or the pseudogene TRBV3-2) to TRBJ2-2; 12 bases agree with TRBD1. The CDR3 sequence is 16 residues long. Germline V gene lookup returns CDR1 LGHDT and CDR2 YNNKEL (reference sequence). Trimming removed 4 bases from V and 3 bases from J; junction bases left unmatched: 3. CDR3 sequence (DNA): TGTGCCAGCAGCCCGGGACAGGGGGCCTACACCGGGGAGCTGTTTTTT. Protein product: CASSPGQGAYTGELFF.

The CDR3 nucleotides read TGTGCCAGCAGCCAAGATCTAGAATACGAGCAGTACTTC. Encoded protein: CASSQDLEYEQYF. V gene TRBV3-1 (or the pseudogene TRBV3-2) combines with J gene TRBJ2-7, with no clear D. The CDR3 covers 13 residues. V dropped 0 bases and J dropped 4 bases, with 7 bases sitting between them. The germline CDR1 and CDR2 sequences are LGHDT and YNNKEL (reference sequence).